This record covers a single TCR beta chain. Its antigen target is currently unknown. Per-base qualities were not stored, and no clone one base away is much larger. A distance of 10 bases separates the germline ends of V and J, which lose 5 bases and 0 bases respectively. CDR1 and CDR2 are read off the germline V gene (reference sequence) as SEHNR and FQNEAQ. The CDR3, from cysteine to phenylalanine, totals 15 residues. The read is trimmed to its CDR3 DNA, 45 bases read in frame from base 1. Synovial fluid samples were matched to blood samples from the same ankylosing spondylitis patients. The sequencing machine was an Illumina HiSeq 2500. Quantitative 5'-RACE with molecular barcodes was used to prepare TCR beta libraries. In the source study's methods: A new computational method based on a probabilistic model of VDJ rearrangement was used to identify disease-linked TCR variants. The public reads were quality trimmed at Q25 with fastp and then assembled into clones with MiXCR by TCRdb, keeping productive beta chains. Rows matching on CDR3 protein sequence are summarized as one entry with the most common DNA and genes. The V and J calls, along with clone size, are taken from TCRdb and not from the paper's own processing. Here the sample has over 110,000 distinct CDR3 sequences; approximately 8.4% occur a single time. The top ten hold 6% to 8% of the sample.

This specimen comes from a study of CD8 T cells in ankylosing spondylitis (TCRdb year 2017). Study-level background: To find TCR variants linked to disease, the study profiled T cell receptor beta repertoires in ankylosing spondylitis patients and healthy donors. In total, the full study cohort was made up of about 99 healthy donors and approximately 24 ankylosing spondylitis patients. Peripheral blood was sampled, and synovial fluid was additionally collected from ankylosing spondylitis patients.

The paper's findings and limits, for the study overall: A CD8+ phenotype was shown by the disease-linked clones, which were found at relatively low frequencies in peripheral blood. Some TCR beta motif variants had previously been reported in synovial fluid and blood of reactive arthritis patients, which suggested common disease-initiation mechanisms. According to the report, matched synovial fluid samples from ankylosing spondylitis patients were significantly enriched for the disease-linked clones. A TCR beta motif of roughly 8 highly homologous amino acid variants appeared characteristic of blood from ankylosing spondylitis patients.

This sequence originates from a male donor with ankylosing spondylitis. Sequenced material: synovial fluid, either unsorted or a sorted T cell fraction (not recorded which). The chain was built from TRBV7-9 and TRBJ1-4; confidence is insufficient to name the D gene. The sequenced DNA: TGTGCCAGCAGCCCATACGGTGCAACTAATGAAAAACTGTTTTTT. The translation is CASSPYGATNEKLFF. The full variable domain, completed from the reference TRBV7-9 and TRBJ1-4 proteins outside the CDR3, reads DTGVSQNPRHKITKRGQNVTFRCDPISEHNRLYWYRQTLGQGPEFLTYFQNEAQLEKSRLLSDRFSAERPKGSFSTLEIQRTEQGDSAMYLCASSPYGATNEKLFFGSGTQLSVL.